What follows describes a single T cell receptor (beta chain). Its antigen is not known. A much larger clone differs by one base, so this may be a read error. This sample is drawn from a study of regulatory T cells in long-lasting Graves disease. In building TCR beta libraries, iRepertoire HTBI primers were used together with Arm-PCR of CDR3 regions. Per the original data handling: Across samples, 62 TRBV and some 14 TRBJ segments were found. TCRdb ran MiXCR on the multiplex PCR reads and lists one entry per CDR3 protein. None of the V and J calls come from the authors' own analysis; TCRdb made them. The sample has approximately 500,000 distinct CDR3 sequences, 20% to 25% seen once; the top ten hold roughly 7.7%. As for time point: persistent/refractory GD, antithyroid drugs over 5 years with positive TRAb. The TCR library was made from RNA extracted from PBMCs. Germline CDR1 and CDR2: SQVTM and ANQGSEA. The CDR3 contains 13 residues. V was pared by 1 base and J by 7 bases, with 10 bases between.

Notes on the study in general: TRBV28, TRBJ1-2 and TRBJ2-5 were favored in persistent disease. Shared public clonotypes totalled approximately 3,000 in persistent patients, compared with around 930 in new patients.

The sequence was collected from a female donor with Graves disease. Material: peripheral blood mononuclear cells (PBMCs), obtained when the disease was refractory, from a patient treated with antithyroid drugs. The rearrangement joins TRBV29-1 to TRBJ1-4; D remains unclear. Written as DNA, the CDR3 is TGCAGCGTTGAAGGTCGAGGAGGTGAAAAACTGTTTTTT. It codes for CSVEGRGGEKLFF.